This T cell receptor (beta chain) was recorded in a study of post-analysis software for immune sequencing data. Background on the study: Patients with relapsing-remitting, secondary progressive and progressive-relapsing multiple sclerosis courses were all represented.

V lost 6 bases, J lost 7 bases, and 6 bases stayed unmatched. This CDR3 contains 14 residues. Germline CDR1 is SNHLY and CDR2 is FYNNEI. TCR beta libraries were prepared from cDNA with unique molecular identifiers. Hundreds of thousands of cDNA molecules came from around 1 to 10 million T cells. Via MiXCR, TCRdb re-called the PCR reads, giving one row per CDR3 protein. This table has approximately 350,000 distinct CDR3 sequences, less than 40% appearing once. General study findings and limits: Patients used about 5 TRBV segments, including TRBV5-6, TRBV5-1 and TRBV20-1, more often than controls. The authors found that F measure strongly co-clustered same-batch samples. Multiple sclerosis patients had significantly lower normalized Chao1 diversity than controls.

This clonotype was detected a few times. Its antigen is currently unknown. Sequences were obtained from blood. This clonotype was obtained from a girl under 18 with multiple sclerosis. This rearrangement joins TRBV2 to TRBJ2-5; 12 nucleotides align to TRBD2. CDR3 amino acids: CASSRTSGVGTQYF. The CDR3 DNA is TGTGCCAGCAGCAGGACTAGCGGGGTGGGGACCCAGTACTTC.